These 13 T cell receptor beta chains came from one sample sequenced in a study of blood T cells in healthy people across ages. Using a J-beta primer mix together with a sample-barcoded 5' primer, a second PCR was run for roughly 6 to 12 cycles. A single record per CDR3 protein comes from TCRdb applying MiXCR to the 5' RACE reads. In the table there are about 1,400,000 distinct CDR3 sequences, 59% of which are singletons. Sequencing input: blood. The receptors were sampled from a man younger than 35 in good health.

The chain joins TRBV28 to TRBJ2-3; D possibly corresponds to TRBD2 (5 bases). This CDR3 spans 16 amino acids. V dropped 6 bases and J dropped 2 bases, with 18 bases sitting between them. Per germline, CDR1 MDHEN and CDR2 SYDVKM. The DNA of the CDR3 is TGTGCCAGCAGCCCCTCCAGCGGCGGATACACAGATACGCAGTATTTT. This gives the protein CASSPSSGGYTDTQYF.

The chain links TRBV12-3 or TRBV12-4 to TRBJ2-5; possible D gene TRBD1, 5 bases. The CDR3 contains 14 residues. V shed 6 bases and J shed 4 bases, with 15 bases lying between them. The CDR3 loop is CASSPDRGPETQYF. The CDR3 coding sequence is TGTGCCAGCAGCCCTGACAGAGGACCAGAGACCCAGTACTTC.

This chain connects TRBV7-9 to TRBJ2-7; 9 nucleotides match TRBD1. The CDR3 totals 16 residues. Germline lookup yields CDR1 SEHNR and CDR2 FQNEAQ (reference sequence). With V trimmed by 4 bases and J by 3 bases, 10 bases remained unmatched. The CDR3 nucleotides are TGTGCCAGCAGCTCACCAACCGGGACAGGGTACTACGAGCAGTACTTC. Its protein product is CASSSPTGTGYYEQYF.

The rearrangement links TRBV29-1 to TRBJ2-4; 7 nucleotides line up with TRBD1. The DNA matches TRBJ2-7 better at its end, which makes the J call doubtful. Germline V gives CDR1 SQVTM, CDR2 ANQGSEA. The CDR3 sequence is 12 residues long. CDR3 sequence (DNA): TGCAGCGTCACCGGGACAGCCTACGAGCAGTACTTC. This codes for CSVTGTAYEQYF.

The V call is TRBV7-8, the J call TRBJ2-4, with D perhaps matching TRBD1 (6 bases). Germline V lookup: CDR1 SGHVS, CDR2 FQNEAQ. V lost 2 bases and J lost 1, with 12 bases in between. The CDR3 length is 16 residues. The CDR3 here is CASSLYPQGAKNIQYF. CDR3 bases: TGTGCCAGCAGCTTATATCCCCAGGGGGCCAAAAACATTCAGTACTTC. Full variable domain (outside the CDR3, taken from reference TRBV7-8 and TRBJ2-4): GAGVSQSPRYKVAKRGQDVALRCDPISGHVSLFWYQQALGQGPEFLTYFQNEAQLDKSGLPSDRFFAERPEGSVSTLKIQRTQQEDSAVYLCASSLYPQGAKNIQYFGAGTRLSVL.

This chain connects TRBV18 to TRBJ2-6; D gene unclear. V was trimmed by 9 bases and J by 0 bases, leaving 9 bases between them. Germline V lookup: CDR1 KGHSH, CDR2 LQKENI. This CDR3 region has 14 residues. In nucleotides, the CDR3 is TGTGCCAGTGCACGGTCCTCTGGGGCCAACGTCCTGACTTTC. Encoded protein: CASARSSGANVLTF.

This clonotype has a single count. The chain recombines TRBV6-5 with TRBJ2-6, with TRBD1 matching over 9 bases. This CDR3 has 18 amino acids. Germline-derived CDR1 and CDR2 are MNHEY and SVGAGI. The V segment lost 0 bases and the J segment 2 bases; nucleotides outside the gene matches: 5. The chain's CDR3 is CASSYSRTGEPGANVLTF. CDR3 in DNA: TGTGCCAGCAGTTACTCGAGGACAGGGGAACCTGGGGCCAACGTCCTGACTTTC.

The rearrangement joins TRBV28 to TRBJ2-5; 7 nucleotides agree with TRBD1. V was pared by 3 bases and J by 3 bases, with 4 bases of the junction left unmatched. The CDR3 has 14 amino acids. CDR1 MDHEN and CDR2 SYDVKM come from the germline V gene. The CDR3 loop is CASSFWDREETQYF. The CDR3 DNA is TGTGCCAGCAGTTTTTGGGACAGAGAAGAGACCCAGTACTTC.

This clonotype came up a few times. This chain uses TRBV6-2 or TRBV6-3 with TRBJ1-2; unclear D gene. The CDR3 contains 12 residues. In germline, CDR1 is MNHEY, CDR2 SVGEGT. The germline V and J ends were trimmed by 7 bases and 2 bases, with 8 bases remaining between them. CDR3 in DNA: TGTGCCAGCACCCAAGGAAACTATGGCTACACCTTC. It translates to CASTQGNYGYTF.

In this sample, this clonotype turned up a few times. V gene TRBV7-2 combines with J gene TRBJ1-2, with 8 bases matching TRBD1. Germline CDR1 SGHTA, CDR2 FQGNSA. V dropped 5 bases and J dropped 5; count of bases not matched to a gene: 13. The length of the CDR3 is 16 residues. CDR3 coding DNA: TGTGCCAGCAGCCCACCCCCGGGACAGGTCTCATATGGCTACACCTTC. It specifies CASSPPPGQVSYGYTF.

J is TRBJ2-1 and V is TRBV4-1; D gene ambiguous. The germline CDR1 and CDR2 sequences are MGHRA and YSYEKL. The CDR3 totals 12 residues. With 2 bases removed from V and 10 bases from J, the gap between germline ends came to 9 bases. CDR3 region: CASSQPGTEQFF. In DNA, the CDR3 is TGCGCCAGCAGCCAACCAGGAACCGAGCAGTTCTTC.

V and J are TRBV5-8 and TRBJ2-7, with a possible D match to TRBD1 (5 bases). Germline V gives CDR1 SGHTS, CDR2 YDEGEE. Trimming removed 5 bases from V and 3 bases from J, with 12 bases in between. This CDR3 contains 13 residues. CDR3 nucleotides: TGTGCCAGCAGAGACGACAGAATCTACGAGCAGTACTTC. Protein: CASRDDRIYEQYF. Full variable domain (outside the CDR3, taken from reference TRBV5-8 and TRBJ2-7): EAGVTQSPTHLIKTRGQQATLRCSPISGHTSVYWYQQALGLGLQFLLWYDEGEERNRGNFPPRFSGRQFPNYSSELNVNALELEDSALYLCASRDDRIYEQYFGPGTRLTVT.

DNA of the CDR3: TGCAGCGTGAGAGGACAGTACTCCTACGAGCAGTACTTC. Translating gives CSVRGQYSYEQYF. The chain uses TRBV29-1 and TRBJ2-7; D may be TRBD1 (6 bases). Germline V lookup: CDR1 SQVTM, CDR2 ANQGSEA. This CDR3 spans 13 amino acids. V was shortened by 6 bases and J by 0 bases, with 12 bases between the two germline ends.